These 25 T cell receptor beta chains originate from one sample sequenced in a study of blood T cells in healthy people across ages. With a J-beta primer mix and a sample-barcoded 5' primer, a second PCR ran 7 to 11 cycles. MiXCR, run by TCRdb on the 5' RACE reads, gives a single entry per CDR3 protein. The top ten clones hold 10% to 15% of a sample with fewer than 900,000 distinct CDR3 sequences, about 34% of them seen once. The sample taken for sequencing was blood. These receptor sequences come from a man between 18 and 35 years old in good health.

Remarks on this clonotype: A much larger clone lies a single base off, so this may be a read error. J is TRBJ1-1 and V is TRBV12-3 or TRBV12-4; D unclear. The CDR3 loop spans 11 amino acids. The CDR3 reads CAGSSIAEAFF. The CDR3 nucleotides read TGTGCCGGCAGTTCCATTGCTGAAGCTTTCTTT.

This chain links TRBV6-5 with TRBJ1-5; D is perhaps TRBD1 (6 bases). CDR1 is MNHEY and CDR2 is SVGAGI in the germline V gene. V lost 0 bases, J lost 3 bases, and 9 bases lay in between. The CDR3 loop spans 15 amino acids. CDR3 region: CASSYSAGVNQPQHF. CDR3 DNA: TGTGCCAGCAGTTACTCGGCAGGGGTCAATCAGCCCCAGCATTTT.

This chain links TRBV4-1 with TRBJ1-1; TRBD1 agrees at 8 bases. Germline CDR1 reads MGHRA; CDR2 reads YSYEKL. There are 18 residues in the CDR3. The trim removed 4 bases at V and 3 bases at J, leaving 16 bases unmatched. The chain's CDR3 is CASSPQNPAGGRDTEAFF. CDR3 DNA: TGCGCCAGCAGCCCACAAAATCCCGCAGGGGGCAGGGACACTGAAGCTTTCTTT.

This chain connects TRBV12-3 or TRBV12-4 to TRBJ2-3; maybe TRBD1 (5 bases). The CDR3 has 16 residues. V lost 1 base, J lost 4 bases, and 15 bases lay in between. In DNA form, the CDR3 reads TGTGCCAGCAGTTTAGATCCGGACAAATGCGCAGATACGCAGTATTTT. Its translation: CASSLDPDKCADTQYF.

This rearrangement joins TRBV6-1 to TRBJ1-5; no clear D gene. Germline loops: CDR1 MNHNS, CDR2 SASEGT. Deletions cut 0 bases from V and 2 bases from J, with 14 bases between. This CDR3 is built from 17 residues. The CDR3 region has the DNA TGTGCCAGCAGTGAAGCGTTGGCAGAGGGCGGCAATCAGCCCCAGCATTTT. Its protein product is CASSEALAEGGNQPQHF.

This clonotype came up a few times. V and J are TRBV6-2 or TRBV6-3 and TRBJ2-1, with D tentatively TRBD1 (6 bases). V lost 2 bases and J lost 2, with 10 bases in between. Germline V lookup: CDR1 MNHEY, CDR2 SVGEGT. The CDR3 runs to 15 residues. In nucleotides, the CDR3 is TGTGCCAGCAGTTACCCGGGACACCCCTACAATGAGCAGTTCTTC. Translated, it gives CASSYPGHPYNEQFF.

The genes are TRBV9 and TRBJ1-2; the match to TRBD1 covers 12 bases. Germline loops: CDR1 SGDLS, CDR2 YYNGEE. The CDR3 totals 16 residues. J was trimmed by 8 bases and V by 3 bases; bases with no gene match: 11. The CDR3 sequence is CASSGPGTGGRRGYTF. The CDR3 DNA reads TGTGCCAGCAGCGGCCCCGGGACAGGGGGCAGAAGAGGCTACACCTTC.

There are a few counts of this clonotype. The rearrangement links TRBV20-1 to TRBJ1-1; TRBD1 might be the D (5 bases). CDR1 is DFQATT and CDR2 is SNEGSKA in the germline V gene (reference sequence). This CDR3 comprises 16 residues. Trimming removed 6 bases from V and 0 bases from J, with 20 bases in between. The CDR3 bases are TGCAGTGCCGCGGATAGGGGACCCACCATGAACACTGAAGCTTTCTTT. It translates to CSAADRGPTMNTEAFF.

To note about this clonotype: At one end the junction does not follow the germline gene, possibly because of a read error. The V gene is TRBV25-1, the J gene TRBJ2-1; D unclear. The CDR3 runs 12 residues. The germline V gene encodes CDR1 MGHDK and CDR2 SYGVNS. CDR3 nucleotide sequence: TGTGCCAGCAGTTTTACCTACAATGCGCAGTTCTTC. It codes for CASSFTYNAQFF.

The gene calls are TRBV15 and TRBJ2-5, with D possibly being TRBD1 or TRBD2 (5 bases each). Trimming removed 2 bases from V and 3 bases from J, with 16 bases in between. This CDR3 is 16 amino acids long. Germline assignment: CDR1 LNHNV and CDR2 YYDKDF (reference sequence). The CDR3 loop is CATSRLRGVGKETQYF. CDR3 nucleotides: TGTGCCACCAGCAGATTGAGGGGAGTGGGAAAAGAGACCCAGTACTTC.

V usage is TRBV25-1 and J usage is TRBJ1-2, with 7 bases aligning to TRBD1. Germline CDR1 and CDR2: MGHDK and SYGVNS. The CDR3 is 14 residues long. V lost 10 bases, J lost 4 bases, and 12 bases stayed unmatched. The CDR3 DNA follows: TGTGCCACCTGGGACAGCGGAGTCCTCTATGGCTACACCTTC. It translates to CATWDSGVLYGYTF.

The chain recombines TRBV12-3 or TRBV12-4 with TRBJ2-5; D tentatively reads TRBD1 or TRBD2 (5 bases each). V dropped 1 base and J dropped 5 bases, with 20 bases sitting between them. The CDR3 sequence is 17 residues long. CDR3 sequence reads: CASSLGGSFLTPETQYF. Written as DNA, the CDR3 is TGTGCCAGCAGTTTAGGGGGGTCCTTTCTCACCCCGGAGACCCAGTACTTC.

The rearrangement uses TRBV3-1 and TRBJ2-3; TRBD1 might be the D (5 bases). Germline V gives CDR1 LGHDT, CDR2 YNNKEL (reference sequence). This CDR3 contains 16 residues. The germline V and J ends were trimmed by 0 bases and 0 bases, with 10 bases remaining between them. The CDR3 DNA follows: TGTGCCAGCAGCCAAGATGTGCAGGGCAGCACAGATACGCAGTATTTT. Translating it yields CASSQDVQGSTDTQYF.

V and J are TRBV9 and TRBJ2-1, with 13 bases fitting TRBD2. Germline values: CDR1 SGDLS, CDR2 YYNGEE. The ends lost 0 bases at V and 0 bases at J; junction bases unmatched: 6. The CDR3 has 19 amino acids. The CDR3 sequence: CASSVAETSGGFSYNEQFF. The CDR3 coding sequence is TGTGCCAGCAGCGTAGCAGAGACTAGCGGGGGGTTCTCCTACAATGAGCAGTTCTTC.

This clonotype was seen once. The chain carries TRBV4-3 and TRBJ2-3; 9 bases are a match to TRBD2. The CDR3 sequence is 16 residues long. V dropped 0 bases and J dropped 2; count of bases not matched to a gene: 3. The germline gives CDR1 LGHNA, CDR2 YSLEER. DNA for the CDR3: TGCGCCAGCAGCCAAGAGCGGGGGGGCTACACAGATACGCAGTATTTT. This gives the protein CASSQERGGYTDTQYF.

In this sample, this clonotype turned up a few times. The chain's CDR3 is CSARDRVTNEKLFF. The CDR3 region has the DNA TGCAGTGCTAGAGACAGGGTTACTAATGAAAAACTGTTTTTT. The rearrangement joins TRBV20-1 to TRBJ1-4; a weak D match, TRBD1 (5 bases). Germline loops: CDR1 DFQATT, CDR2 SNEGSKA (reference sequence). The CDR3 extends over 14 amino acids. The V end lost 0 bases, the J end lost 2 bases, and 7 bases lay between the germline ends.

The rearrangement uses TRBV20-1 and TRBJ2-5, with D unclear. Germline V gene sequence: CDR1 DFQATT, CDR2 SNEGSKA (reference sequence). The ends were cut back, 0 bases at V and 1 base at J, with 6 bases in the middle. The CDR3 has 13 residues. CDR3 loop: CSARETTQETQYF. DNA for the CDR3: TGCAGTGCTAGAGAGACCACCCAAGAGACCCAGTACTTC.

The genes are TRBV20-1 and TRBJ2-4; D may be TRBD1 (6 bases). The DNA end is more similar to TRBJ2-7, so the J call may be wrong. The CDR3 runs 15 residues. The germline gives CDR1 DFQATT, CDR2 SNEGSKA (reference sequence). The CDR3 protein is CSARDERAGAYEQYF. For the CDR3, the DNA is TGCAGTGCTAGAGATGAAAGGGCAGGGGCCTACGAGCAGTACTTC.

The chain combines TRBV10-3 with TRBJ1-3, with a tentative D call TRBD1 (6 bases). With 3 bases removed from V and 6 bases from J, the gap between germline ends came to 12 bases. There are 14 residues in the CDR3. CDR1 and CDR2 (germline): ENHRY, SYGVKD. For the CDR3, the DNA is TGTGCCATCAGTGAAAAAGGGGGTGCAAACACCATATATTTT. Translation gives CAISEKGGANTIYF.

The chain carries TRBV19 and TRBJ1-5, with 9 nucleotides matching TRBD1. Looked up from germline, CDR1 is LNHDA and CDR2 is SQIVND (reference sequence). The CDR3 covers 16 residues. Unmatched junction bases numbered 5, after V lost 0 bases and J lost 5 bases. CDR3 nucleotides: TGTGCCAGTAGTATAGATGGGACAGGGCCCTATCAGCCCCAGCATTTT. Amino acid sequence: CASSIDGTGPYQPQHF.

V is TRBV11-2 and J is TRBJ2-1; 8 bases align to TRBD2. The J call may be in error: the DNA end matches TRBJ2-7 better. In germline, CDR1 is SGHAT, CDR2 FQNNGV. CDR3 length: 15 residues. CDR3 DNA: TGTGCCAGCTCCGTCGGGCGGGGGGCCTACAATGAGCAGTACTTC. It specifies CASSVGRGAYNEQYF.

The CDR3 bases are TGTGCCACCTCCGGGGGGACAAACTACGAGCAGTACTTC. Protein product: CATSGGTNYEQYF. V is TRBV6-6 and J is TRBJ2-5, with D possibly matching TRBD2 (7 bases). Gene TRBJ2-7 matches the end of the DNA better, so the J call may be wrong. The CDR3 is made up of 13 amino acids. Looked up from germline, CDR1 is MNHNY and CDR2 is SVGAGI (reference sequence).

The rearrangement links TRBV7-2 to TRBJ2-7; TRBD2 matches 7 bases. The CDR3 length is 16 residues. Germline loops: CDR1 SGHTA, CDR2 FQGNSA. V lost 0 bases and J lost 0; bases outside the gene matches: 5. CDR3 nucleotide sequence: TGTGCCAGCAGCTTAGCCCGGGGGGTAGGCTCCTACGAGCAGTACTTC. Its translation is CASSLARGVGSYEQYF.

This clonotype was seen ten or more times. A read error may produce the germline difference seen at one junction end. The V gene is TRBV7-7, the J gene TRBJ2-1; D unclear. CDR3 length: 13 residues. The germline V gene encodes CDR1 SSHAT and CDR2 FNYEAQ (reference sequence). This chain's CDR3 is CASSLDPNQEQFF. The CDR3, as DNA: TGTGCTAGCAGCTTAGACCCGAATCAGGAGCAGTTCTTC.

This chain connects TRBV12-3 or TRBV12-4 to TRBJ2-2; D is possibly TRBD2 (7 bases). The V end lost 3 bases, the J end lost 4 bases, and 15 bases lay between the germline ends. CDR3 size: 16 residues. The CDR3, as DNA: TGTGCCAGCAGTTTTGCCGGGGGGCCGCTCACCGGGGAGCTGTTTTTT. This sequence encodes CASSFAGGPLTGELFF.